The sequence of this T cell receptor beta chain was determined in a study of T cells in narcolepsy. At the level of the study: Patients with NT1 or NT2 and healthy control donors were enrolled. Study results and caveats: Healthy controls reportedly lacked the autoreactive clonotypes serially found in patients' blood. Comparing one patient's CSF and blood CD4+ clonotypes highlighted HCRT- and TRIB2-specific autoreactive clonotypes. Autoreactive clone sequences were missing from some blood memory CD4+ repertoires.

The method was immunoSEQ multiplex PCR; TCRdb's version includes in-frame clones alone and lacks a portion of them. The sample gives tens of thousands of clones, approximately 85% of which show up once; about 1.5% is in the top ten. This clone was counted once. Its matching antigen is unknown. V lost 4 bases and J lost 1, with 13 bases in between. This CDR3 spans 15 amino acids. Germline V gives CDR1 MNHNY, CDR2 SVGAGI (reference sequence). This clonotype originated in a human donor with narcolepsy. The sample consisted of CD45RA- memory CD4+ T cells from PBMCs. J is TRBJ1-1 and V is TRBV6-6; the D gene is possibly TRBD1 (5 bases). The CDR3 sequence: CASSSRTLSNTEAFF. The CDR3 DNA follows: TGTGCCAGCAGTTCTCGGACACTCTCGAACACTGAAGCTTTCTTT.